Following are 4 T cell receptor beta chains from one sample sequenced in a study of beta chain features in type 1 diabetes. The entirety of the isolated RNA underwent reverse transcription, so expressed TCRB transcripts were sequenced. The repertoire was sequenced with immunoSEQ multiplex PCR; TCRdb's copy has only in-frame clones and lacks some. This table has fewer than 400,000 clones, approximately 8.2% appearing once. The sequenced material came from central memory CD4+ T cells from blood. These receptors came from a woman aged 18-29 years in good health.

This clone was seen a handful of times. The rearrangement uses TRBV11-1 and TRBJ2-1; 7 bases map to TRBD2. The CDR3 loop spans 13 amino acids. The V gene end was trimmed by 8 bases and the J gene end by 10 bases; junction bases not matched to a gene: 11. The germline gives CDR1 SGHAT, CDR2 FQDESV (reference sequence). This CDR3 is CASEFSSGQEQFF. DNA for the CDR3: TGTGCCAGCGAGTTTTCTAGCGGACAAGAGCAGTTCTTC.

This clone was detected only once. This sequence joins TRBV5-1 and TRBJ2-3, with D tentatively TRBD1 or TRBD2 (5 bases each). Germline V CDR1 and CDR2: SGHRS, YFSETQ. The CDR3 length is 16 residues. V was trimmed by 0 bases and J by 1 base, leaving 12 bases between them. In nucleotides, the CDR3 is TGCGCCAGCAGCTTGGGAGGGGTTCTACGCACAGATACGCAGTATTTT. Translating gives CASSLGGVLRTDTQYF.

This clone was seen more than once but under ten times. CDR3 sequence: CASSPGQGMNTEAFF. The CDR3 nucleotides are TGTGCCAGCAGCCCCGGACAGGGTATGAACACTGAAGCTTTCTTT. J is TRBJ1-1 and V is TRBV7-8; TRBD1 matches at 8 bases. The V and J ends lost 5 bases and 0 bases, in that order; junction bases with no gene match: 5. CDR3 size: 15 residues. Germline-derived CDR1 and CDR2 are SGHVS and FQNEAQ.

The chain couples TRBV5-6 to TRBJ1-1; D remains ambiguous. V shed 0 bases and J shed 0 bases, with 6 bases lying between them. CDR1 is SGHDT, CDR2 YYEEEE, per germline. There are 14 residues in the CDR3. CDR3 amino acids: CASSLGAVNTEAFF. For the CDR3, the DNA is TGTGCCAGCAGCTTGGGTGCGGTGAACACTGAAGCTTTCTTT.